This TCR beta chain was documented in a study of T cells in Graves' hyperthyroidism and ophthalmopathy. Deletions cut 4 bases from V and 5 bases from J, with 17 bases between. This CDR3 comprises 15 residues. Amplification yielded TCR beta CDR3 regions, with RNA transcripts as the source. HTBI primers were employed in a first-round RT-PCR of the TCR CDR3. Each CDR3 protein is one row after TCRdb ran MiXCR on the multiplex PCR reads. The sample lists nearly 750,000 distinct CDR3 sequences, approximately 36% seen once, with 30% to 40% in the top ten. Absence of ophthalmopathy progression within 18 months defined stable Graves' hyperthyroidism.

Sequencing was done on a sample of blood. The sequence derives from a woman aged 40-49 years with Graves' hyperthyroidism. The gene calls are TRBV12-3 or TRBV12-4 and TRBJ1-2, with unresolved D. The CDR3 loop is CASSYDAIPIYGYTF. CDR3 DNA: TGTGCCAGCAGTTACGACGCGATTCCCATTTATGGCTACACCTTC.